This TCR beta chain was sequenced in a study of blood T cell repertoires in COVID-19. Self-reported history from a screening survey and questionnaire set each donor's cohort. Donors in Cohort 3 who had recovered were those with two negative PCRs, healthcare professional clearance, or resolution of their symptoms. In this sample, this clone turned up a few times. This table comes from immunoSEQ multiplex PCR, and its TCRdb copy is limited to in-frame clones, with some not included. The sample yields some 210,000 clones, more than 80% seen once. The TCR was taken from a man in his forties who had recovered from COVID-19. Sequenced: PBMCs or T cells enriched from blood (not recorded which).

This CDR3 is CASSLNRGRYGYTF. Here the CDR3 DNA reads TGTGCCAGCAGCCTGAACAGGGGTAGATATGGCTACACCTTC. The V gene is TRBV6-5, the J gene TRBJ1-2; 7 nucleotides match TRBD1. V lost 6 bases and J lost 5; bases outside the gene matches: 9. The CDR3 extends over 14 amino acids. The germline V gene encodes CDR1 MNHEY and CDR2 SVGAGI.